Below, 16 T cell receptor beta chains from the same sample are listed, as sequenced in a study of cytotoxic CD8 clonotypes in ibrutinib-treated CLL. Method: immunoSEQ multiplex PCR; TCRdb's copy keeps in-frame clones and lacks some. This sample has 50,000 to 60,000 clones, with roughly 85% found just once. The sequencing here drew on PBMCs, taken after 24 months of ibrutinib treatment. Source of these receptors: a human donor with chronic lymphocytic leukemia.

The rearrangement uses TRBV29-1 and TRBJ2-1; 10 bases map to TRBD2. V dropped 3 bases and J dropped 2; count of bases not matched to a gene: 1. Germline assignment: CDR1 SQVTM and CDR2 ANQGSEA. The CDR3 covers 14 residues. The CDR3 region is CSVELAGAYNEQFF. The CDR3 nucleotides are TGCAGCGTTGAGCTAGCGGGAGCCTACAATGAGCAGTTCTTC.

The V and J genes are TRBV7-8 and TRBJ2-7; 7 bases fit TRBD2. Trimming took 3 bases from V and 2 from J; bases not matched to a gene: 10. Germline V gives CDR1 SGHVS, CDR2 FQNEAQ. The CDR3 is 16 amino acids. DNA for the CDR3: TGTGCCAGCAGCTTCTGGAGCGGGGCCGTAACCTACGAGCAGTACTTC. Translation gives CASSFWSGAVTYEQYF.

The rearrangement uses TRBV6-1 and TRBJ2-5; D might be TRBD1 (5 bases). With 2 bases removed from V and 4 bases from J, the gap between germline ends came to 8 bases. The CDR3 runs 13 residues. Looked up from germline, CDR1 is MNHNS and CDR2 is SASEGT. CDR3 protein: CASSEYGAETQYF. The CDR3 DNA reads TGTGCCAGCAGTGAATATGGGGCAGAGACCCAGTACTTC.

This chain uses TRBV11-2 with TRBJ2-7, with a tentative D call TRBD1 (5 bases). Trimming pared 3 bases from V and 1 base from J, leaving 10 bases between. The CDR3 length is 14 residues. Germline loops: CDR1 SGHAT, CDR2 FQNNGV. The DNA of the CDR3 is TGTGCCAGCAGCTTTGGTGACAGTTCCTACGAGCAGTACTTC. Residues: CASSFGDSSYEQYF. Looking up the rest from reference TRBV11-2 and TRBJ2-7 gives the full variable domain: EAGVAQSPRYKIIEKRQSVAFWCNPISGHATLYWYQQILGQGPKLLIQFQNNGVVDDSQLPKDRFSAERLKGVDSTLKIQPAKLEDSAVYLCASSFGDSSYEQYFGPGTRLTVT.

CDR3 nucleotide sequence: TGTGCCTGGAGTCGTGGGACAGCGATTACTTCACCCCTCCACTTT. It is translated as CAWSRGTAITSPLHF. The chain has TRBV30 and TRBJ1-6, with 7 positions matching TRBD1. With V trimmed by 2 bases and J by 9 bases, 10 bases remained unmatched. Germline V CDR1 and CDR2: GTSNPN, SVGIG (reference sequence). The CDR3 totals 15 residues.

V is TRBV28 and J is TRBJ1-2, with TRBD1 as a possible D gene (6 bases). The germline gives CDR1 MDHEN, CDR2 SYDVKM. The CDR3 is 14 amino acids. The V and J ends lost 4 bases and 7 bases respectively, with 16 bases between them. CDR3 in DNA: TGTGCCAGCAGTTCGCTCTCAGGGGAGGTTGGCTACACCTTC. This gives the protein CASSSLSGEVGYTF.

The rearrangement uses TRBV5-5 and TRBJ2-5; D possibly matches TRBD1 or TRBD2 (6 bases each). The ends were cut back, 1 base at V and 5 bases at J, with 18 bases in the middle. Germline CDR1 is SGHKS and CDR2 is YYEKEE (reference sequence). This CDR3 spans 16 amino acids. The CDR3 region has the DNA TGTGCCAGCAGCTTGAATCTAGCGCAGGGGATCGAGACCCAGTACTTC. It codes for CASSLNLAQGIETQYF.

The rearrangement uses TRBV1 and TRBJ1-3. TRBV1 is termed a pseudogene. This CDR3 comprises 15 residues. The CDR3 coding sequence is TGCACCAGCAGCCAAGGGGTGAGGGCCGGAAACACCATATATTTT. The encoded protein is CTSSQGVRAGNTIYF.

The rearrangement links TRBV5-1 to TRBJ2-5, with TRBD2 matching over 7 bases. Germline loops: CDR1 SGHRS, CDR2 YFSETQ. V trimming: 0 bases; J trimming: 3 bases; junction bases outside the gene matches: 2. The CDR3 is 14 residues long. CDR3 DNA: TGCGCCAGCAGCTTGGGGACTAGGAAAGAGACCCAGTACTTC. This sequence encodes CASSLGTRKETQYF.

The gene calls are TRBV27 and TRBJ2-1, with 7 bases fitting TRBD2. CDR1 and CDR2 (germline): MNHEY, SMNVEV (reference sequence). The V segment lost 2 bases and the J segment 6 bases; nucleotides outside the gene matches: 16. There are 18 residues in the CDR3. The CDR3: CASSLRAGARSVFNEQFF. DNA of the CDR3: TGTGCCAGCAGTTTAAGGGCGGGAGCGAGGTCCGTTTTCAATGAGCAGTTCTTC.

The chain carries TRBV28 and TRBJ1-4; D uncertain. V was trimmed by 1 base and J by 2 bases, leaving 14 bases between them. CDR1 is MDHEN and CDR2 is SYDVKM in the germline V gene. This CDR3 is 17 amino acids long. CDR3 sequence: CASSLSGFGGTNEKLFF. In DNA form, the CDR3 reads TGTGCCAGCAGTTTATCAGGATTTGGTGGGACTAATGAAAAACTGTTTTTT.

CDR3 DNA: TGTGCCAGCTCATCGAGCCGGACACTCATCGGGGGAAACACCATATATTTT. Translated: CASSSSRTLIGGNTIYF. The J gene is TRBJ1-3, the V gene TRBV18, with a possible D match to TRBD1 (5 bases). The CDR3 consists of 17 residues. Germline V gene data show CDR1 as KGHSH and CDR2 as LQKENI. V lost 5 bases, J lost 4 bases, and 21 bases lay in between.

This chain connects TRBV4-1 to TRBJ2-5, with D maybe TRBD1 (5 bases). Trimming pared 4 bases from V and 5 bases from J, leaving 11 bases between. CDR1 is MGHRA, CDR2 YSYEKL, per germline. CDR3 length: 13 amino acids. CDR3 coding DNA: TGCGCCAGCAGCCGACTTCCAGGGGAGACCCAGTACTTC. Protein product: CASSRLPGETQYF.

This clone was found a few times. V gene TRBV9 combines with J gene TRBJ2-1, with 7 bases matching TRBD2. The CDR3 has 16 residues. In germline, CDR1 is SGDLS, CDR2 YYNGEE. Trimming removed 0 bases from V and 4 bases from J; junction bases left unmatched: 7. Here the CDR3 DNA reads TGTGCCAGCAGCGTAGGGACTAGTATTAAGTACAATGAGCAGTTCTTC. It codes for CASSVGTSIKYNEQFF.

The chain uses TRBV10-3 and TRBJ2-7; no definite D call. Germline assignment: CDR1 ENHRY and CDR2 SYGVKD. Deletions cut 3 bases from V and 4 bases from J, with 4 bases between. This CDR3 contains 11 residues. The chain's CDR3 is CAISEKYEQYF. The DNA of the CDR3 is TGTGCCATCAGTGAAAAGTACGAGCAGTACTTC.

The V and J genes are TRBV11-1 and TRBJ2-3; no firm D call. Per the germline V gene, CDR1 is SGHAT and CDR2 is FQDESV (reference sequence). The germline V and J ends were trimmed by 3 bases and 5 bases, with 12 bases remaining between them. The CDR3 is 14 amino acids. DNA for the CDR3: TGTGCCAGCAGCTTGGAACGTTTGGGAGATACGCAGTATTTT. Protein: CASSLERLGDTQYF.